This T cell receptor beta chain was captured by sequencing in a study of blood T cell repertoires in COVID-19. As for the study in general: Italy, Spain and the United States were the sources of the convalescent and acute COVID-19 samples. T cells, B-cell-depleted T cells, or PBMCs supplied cDNA or gDNA.

Per the authors' pipeline: It was from reference gene primer amplification that nucleated cell counts were estimated. Only in-frame clones appear in the TCRdb table, and some are missing; sequencing was by immunoSEQ multiplex PCR. D and trimming come from the DNA, and the V and J calls and clone size come from that table. The repertoire holds some 100,000 clones, with 87% as singletons. CDR3 length equals 14 residues. Germline lookup yields CDR1 SGHNT and CDR2 YYREEE (reference sequence). Trimming pared 4 bases from V and 7 bases from J, leaving 18 bases between. The gene calls are TRBV5-4 and TRBJ2-7; a possible D gene is TRBD2 (7 bases). Sample: peripheral blood. The sequence was collected from a man aged 25-45 years in a cohort sampled during active COVID-19. This CDR3 reads CASSPIRGAEEQYF. DNA of the CDR3: TGTGCCAGCAGCCCGATCCGGGGGGCTGAGGAGCAGTACTTC.